The rows below give T cell receptor beta chains drawn from one sample of a study of blood T cell repertoires in COVID-19. Produced via immunoSEQ multiplex PCR; TCRdb's table is partial and in-frame only. The table has 200,000 to 250,000 clones, around 86% seen once. The source material was peripheral blood. The receptors come from a man aged 55 to 70 who had recovered from COVID-19. Each CDR3 is given with its conserved first and last residue. The D gene is left open where the match is weak. Some rows mark clone size as missing; the rest say once, few, many or name a class of expanded clone.

TRBD1,-,TRBJ2-1,TRBV5-1,CASRETGDYNEQFF,TGCGCCAGCAGGGAGACAGGGGATTACAATGAGCAGTTCTTC
-,once,TRBJ2-2,TRBV5-4,CASSRDLGGGELFF,TGTGCCAGCAGCCGGGACCTAGGGGGCGGGGAGCTGTTTTTT
TRBD2,-,TRBJ2-7,TRBV27,CASSLYAGGSSYEQYF,TGTGCCAGCAGTTTATATGCGGGAGGCAGCTCCTACGAGCAGTACTTC
-,-,TRBJ2-5,TRBV7-2,CASGPRGGAKETQYF,TGTGCCAGCGGGCCTAGAGGGGGGGCGAAAGAGACCCAGTACTTC
TRBD2,once,TRBJ2-5,TRBV7-3,CASSLNSGGPQETQYF,TGTGCCAGCAGCTTAAATAGCGGGGGACCACAAGAGACCCAGTACTTC
-,-,TRBJ2-7,TRBV5-8,CASGNLGLHYEQYF,TGTGCCAGCGGTAACCTCGGACTGCACTACGAGCAGTACTTC
-,-,TRBJ1-4,TRBV30,CAWSVLGDIGRKLFF,TGTGCCTGGAGTGTACTCGGGGACATCGGTCGGAAACTGTTTTTT
TRBD1,-,TRBJ1-5,TRBV30,CAWSPPDRDSQPQHF,TGTGCCTGGAGTCCACCGGACAGGGACAGTCAGCCCCAGCATTTT
TRBD1,-,TRBJ1-2,TRBV19,CASSPDRGRNYGYTF,TGTGCCAGTAGTCCGGACAGGGGGCGAAACTATGGCTACACCTTC
TRBD1,-,TRBJ2-7,TRBV4-2,CASSQARQGAREQYF,TGTGCCAGCAGCCAAGCCCGCCAGGGGGCGAGGGAGCAGTACTTC
TRBD1,-,TRBJ1-1,TRBV12-3/TRBV12-4,CASKGDSESAFF,TGTGCCAGCAAGGGGGACAGCGAAAGTGCTTTCTTT
TRBD1,-,TRBJ2-6,TRBV9,CASSYRQGKGGSGANVLTF,TGTGCCAGCAGCTACCGACAGGGTAAAGGGGGATCTGGGGCCAACGTCCTGACTTTC
-,-,TRBJ1-1,TRBV6-5,CASNLDRMNTEAFF,TGTGCCAGCAACCTCGACAGGATGAACACTGAAGCTTTCTTT
TRBD1,-,TRBJ1-1,TRBV30,CAWSVLQGAKLGNTEAFF,TGTGCCTGGAGTGTACTCCAGGGGGCGAAATTGGGAAACACTGAAGCTTTCTTT
TRBD1,few,TRBJ2-5,TRBV4-2,CASSLGSGTAQETQYF,TGTGCCAGCAGCCTCGGGTCTGGGACAGCCCAAGAGACCCAGTACTTC
TRBD2,-,TRBJ2-5,TRBV5-1,CASRPSGDFLETQYF,TGCGCCAGCAGGCCTAGCGGGGACTTCCTGGAGACCCAGTACTTC
-,-,TRBJ1-2,TRBV29-1,CSVAFPVNYGYTF,TGCAGCGTTGCGTTTCCAGTTAACTATGGCTACACCTTC
TRBD1,-,TRBJ2-1,TRBV28,CASRGTAGTGYNEQFF,TGTGCCAGCAGGGGTACCGCCGGGACAGGCTACAATGAGCAGTTCTTC
TRBD2,-,TRBJ2-1,TRBV15,CATSTGLAGYIRKDEQFF,TGTGCCACCAGCACCGGACTAGCGGGATATATAAGGAAGGATGAGCAGTTCTTC
TRBD2,-,TRBJ2-1,TRBV19,CASSRKTSGGYNEQFF,TGTGCCAGTAGTAGAAAAACTAGCGGGGGATACAATGAGCAGTTCTTC
TRBD2,-,TRBJ2-1,TRBV9,CASSVKLLAVNEQFF,TGTGCCAGCAGCGTAAAATTACTAGCGGTAAATGAGCAGTTCTTC
TRBD1,-,TRBJ1-4,TRBV28,CASTVTGGYEKLFF,TGTGCCAGCACCGTGACAGGGGGCTATGAAAAACTGTTTTTT
-,-,TRBJ2-7,TRBV19,CASSFAQVAGRYEQYF,TGTGCCAGTAGTTTCGCCCAAGTCGCAGGGCGATACGAGCAGTACTTC
-,-,TRBJ1-2,TRBV19,CASRGTGGHYGYTF,TGTGCCAGTAGGGGCACCGGGGGTCACTATGGCTACACCTTC
TRBD2,-,TRBJ2-7,TRBV4-1,CASSQGQRGIYEQYF,TGCGCCAGCAGCCAAGGCCAGCGGGGGATTTACGAGCAGTACTTC
TRBD1,-,TRBJ2-7,TRBV19,CASSIQGAPAEQYF,TGTGCCAGTAGTATACAGGGGGCACCCGCCGAGCAGTACTTC
TRBD1,-,TRBJ1-6,TRBV5-1,CASRLDRGNSPLHF,TGCGCCAGCCGCCTCGACAGGGGGAATTCACCCCTCCACTTT
-,-,TRBJ1-2,TRBV27,CASSLSADGTLYGYTF,TGTGCCAGCAGTTTATCGGCCGACGGGACACTCTATGGCTACACCTTC
-,-,TRBJ1-5,TRBV18,CASSPGAAQPQHF,TGTGCCAGCTCACCGGGGGCGGCTCAGCCCCAGCATTTT
-,-,TRBJ1-1,TRBV18,CASSPRQENTEAFF,TGTGCCAGCTCACCGCGCCAGGAGAACACTGAAGCTTTCTTT
TRBD1,-,TRBJ1-3,TRBV7-2,CASSLEGTGGAGNTIYF,TGTGCCAGCAGCTTAGAGGGGACAGGGGGGGCTGGAAACACCATATATTTT
TRBD2,-,TRBJ2-3,TRBV18,CASSPGLAGSDTQYF,TGTGCCAGCTCCCCCGGGCTAGCGGGGTCAGATACGCAGTATTTT
TRBD1,-,TRBJ1-5,TRBV5-5,CASSLLGQGGNQPQHF,TGTGCCAGCAGCTTGTTAGGACAGGGAGGCAATCAGCCCCAGCATTTT